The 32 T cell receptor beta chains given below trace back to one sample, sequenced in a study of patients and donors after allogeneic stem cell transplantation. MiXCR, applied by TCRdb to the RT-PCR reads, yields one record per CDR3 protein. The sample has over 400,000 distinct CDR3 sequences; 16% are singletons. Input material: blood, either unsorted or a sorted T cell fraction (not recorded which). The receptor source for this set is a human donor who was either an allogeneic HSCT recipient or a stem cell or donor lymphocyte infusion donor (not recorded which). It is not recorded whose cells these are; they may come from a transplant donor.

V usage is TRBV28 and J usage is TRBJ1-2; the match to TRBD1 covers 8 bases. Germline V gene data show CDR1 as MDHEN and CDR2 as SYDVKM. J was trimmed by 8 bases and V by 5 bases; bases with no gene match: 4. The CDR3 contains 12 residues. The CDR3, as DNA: TGTGCCAGCAGTCAAGCAGGGGGCGGCTACACCTTC. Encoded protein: CASSQAGGGYTF.

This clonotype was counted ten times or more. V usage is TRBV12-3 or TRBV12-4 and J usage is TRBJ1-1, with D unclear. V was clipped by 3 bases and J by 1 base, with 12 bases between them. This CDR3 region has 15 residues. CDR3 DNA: TGTGCCAGCAGTTTCCAGCCCATAGGGAACACTGAAGCTTTCTTT. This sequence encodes CASSFQPIGNTEAFF.

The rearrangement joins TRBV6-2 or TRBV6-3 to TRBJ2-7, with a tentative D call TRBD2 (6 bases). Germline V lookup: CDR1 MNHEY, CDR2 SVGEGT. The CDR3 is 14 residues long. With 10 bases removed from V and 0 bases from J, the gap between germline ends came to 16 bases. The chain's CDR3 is CAKGEVRYSYEQYF. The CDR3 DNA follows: TGTGCCAAAGGGGAGGTACGGTACTCCTACGAGCAGTACTTC.

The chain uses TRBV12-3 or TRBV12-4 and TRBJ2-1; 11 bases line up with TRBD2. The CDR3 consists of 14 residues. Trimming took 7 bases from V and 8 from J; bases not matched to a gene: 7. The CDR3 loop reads CASKELAGVDEQFF. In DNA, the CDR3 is TGTGCCAGCAAGGAACTAGCGGGAGTGGATGAGCAGTTCTTC.

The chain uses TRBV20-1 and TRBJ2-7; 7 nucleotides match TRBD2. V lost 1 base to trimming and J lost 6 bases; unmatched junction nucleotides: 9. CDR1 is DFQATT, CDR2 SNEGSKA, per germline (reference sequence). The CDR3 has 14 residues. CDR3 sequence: CSARAEEWGGEQYF. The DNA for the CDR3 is TGCAGTGCTAGAGCAGAAGAGTGGGGGGGCGAGCAGTACTTC.

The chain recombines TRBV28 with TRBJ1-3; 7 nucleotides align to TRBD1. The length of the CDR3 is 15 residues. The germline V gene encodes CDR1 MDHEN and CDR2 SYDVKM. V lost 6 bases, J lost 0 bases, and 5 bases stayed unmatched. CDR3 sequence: CASRGQSISGNTIYF. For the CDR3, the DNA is TGTGCCAGCAGGGGACAGTCCATCTCTGGAAACACCATATATTTT.

DNA for the CDR3: TGTGCCAGCTCAGCAACCCCCTCAGAGACCCAGTACTTC. This translates into CASSATPSETQYF. This chain uses TRBV18 with TRBJ2-5, with unresolved D. This CDR3 region has 13 residues. The V end lost 5 bases, the J end lost 4 bases, and 11 bases lay between the germline ends. Germline lookup yields CDR1 KGHSH and CDR2 LQKENI.

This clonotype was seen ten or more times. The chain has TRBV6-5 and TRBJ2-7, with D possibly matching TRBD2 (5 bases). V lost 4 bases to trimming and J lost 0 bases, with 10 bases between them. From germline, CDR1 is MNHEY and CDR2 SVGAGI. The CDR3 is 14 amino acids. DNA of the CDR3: TGTGCCAGCAGTTTTTACGGGATCTCCTACGAGCAGTACTTC. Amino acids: CASSFYGISYEQYF.

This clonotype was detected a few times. In DNA form, the CDR3 reads TGTGCCATAGCGGGAGAGGACACCGGGGAGCTGTTTTTT. This encodes CAIAGEDTGELFF. The gene calls are TRBV24-1 and TRBJ2-2; 9 nucleotides line up with TRBD2. Germline V gene lookup returns CDR1 KGHDR and CDR2 SFDVKD. The CDR3 consists of 13 residues. After removal of 11 bases from V and 3 bases from J, the junction contained 3 bases not matched to a gene.

The CDR3 DNA sequence: TGCAGTGCTAGCGTACAGGGATATGGCTACACCTTC. Residues: CSASVQGYGYTF. The chain couples TRBV20-1 to TRBJ1-2; the D gene is possibly TRBD1 (6 bases). The CDR3 has 12 residues. V gave up 3 bases and J gave up 5 bases, with 10 bases separating them. Per the germline V gene, CDR1 is DFQATT and CDR2 is SNEGSKA (reference sequence).

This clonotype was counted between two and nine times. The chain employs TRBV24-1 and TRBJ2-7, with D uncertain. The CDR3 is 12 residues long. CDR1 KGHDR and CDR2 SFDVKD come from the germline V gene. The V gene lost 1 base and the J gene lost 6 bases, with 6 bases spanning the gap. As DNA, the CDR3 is TGTGCCACCAGTGATTTCGTAGGCGAGCAGTACTTC. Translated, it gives CATSDFVGEQYF.

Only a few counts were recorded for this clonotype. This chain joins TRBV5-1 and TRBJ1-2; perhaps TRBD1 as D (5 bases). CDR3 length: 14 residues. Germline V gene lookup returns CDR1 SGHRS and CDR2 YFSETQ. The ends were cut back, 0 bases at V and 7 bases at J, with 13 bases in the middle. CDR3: CASSLAGGTGGYTF. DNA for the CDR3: TGCGCCAGCAGCTTGGCCGGGGGTACCGGTGGCTACACCTTC.

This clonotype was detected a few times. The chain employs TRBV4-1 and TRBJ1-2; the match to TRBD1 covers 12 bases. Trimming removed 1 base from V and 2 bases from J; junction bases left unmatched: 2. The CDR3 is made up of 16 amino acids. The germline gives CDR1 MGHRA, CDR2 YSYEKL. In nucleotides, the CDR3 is TGCGCCAGCAGCCAAGCGGGACAGGGGGCCAACTATGGCTACACCTTC. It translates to CASSQAGQGANYGYTF.

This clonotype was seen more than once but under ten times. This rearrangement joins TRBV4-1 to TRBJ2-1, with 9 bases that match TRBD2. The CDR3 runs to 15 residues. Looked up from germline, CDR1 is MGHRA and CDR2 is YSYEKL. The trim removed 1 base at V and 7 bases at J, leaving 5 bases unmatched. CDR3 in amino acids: CASSQGSGRGNEQFF. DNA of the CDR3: TGCGCCAGCAGCCAAGGTAGCGGGAGAGGAAATGAGCAGTTCTTC.

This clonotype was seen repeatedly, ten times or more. CDR3 coding DNA: TGTGCCAGCACCTCGGGACTTTGGAGCGAGCAGTACTTC. This gives the protein CASTSGLWSEQYF. The V gene is TRBV12-3 or TRBV12-4, the J gene TRBJ2-7, with D possibly TRBD2 on 6 matching bases. The V end was cut by 7 bases, the J end by 6 bases, with 16 bases between. The CDR3 runs 13 residues.

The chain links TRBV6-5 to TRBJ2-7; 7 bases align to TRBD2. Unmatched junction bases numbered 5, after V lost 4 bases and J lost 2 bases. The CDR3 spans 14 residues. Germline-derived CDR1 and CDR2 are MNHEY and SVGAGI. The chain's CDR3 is CASSFGLGTYEQYF. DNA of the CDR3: TGTGCCAGCAGTTTCGGACTAGGGACCTACGAGCAGTACTTC.

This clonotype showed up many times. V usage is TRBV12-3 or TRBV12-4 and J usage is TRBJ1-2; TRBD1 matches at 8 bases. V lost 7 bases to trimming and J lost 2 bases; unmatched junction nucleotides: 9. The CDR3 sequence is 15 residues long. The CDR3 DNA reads TGTGCCAGCACCTCCTCCCGACAGGGGAACTATGGCTACACCTTC. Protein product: CASTSSRQGNYGYTF.

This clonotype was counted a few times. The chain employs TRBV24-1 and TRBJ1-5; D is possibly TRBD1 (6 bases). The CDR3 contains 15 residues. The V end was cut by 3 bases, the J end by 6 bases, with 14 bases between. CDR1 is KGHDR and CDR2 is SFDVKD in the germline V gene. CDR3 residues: CATSDPAEGGQPQHF. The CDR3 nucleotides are TGTGCCACCAGTGATCCTGCAGAGGGGGGTCAGCCCCAGCATTTT.

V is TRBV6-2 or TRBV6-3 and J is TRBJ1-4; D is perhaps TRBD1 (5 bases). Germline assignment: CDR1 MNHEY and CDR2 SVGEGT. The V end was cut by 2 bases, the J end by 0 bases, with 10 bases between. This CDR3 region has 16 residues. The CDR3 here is CASSYLDRTTNEKLFF. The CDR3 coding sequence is TGTGCCAGCAGTTACCTCGACAGAACAACTAATGAAAAACTGTTTTTT.

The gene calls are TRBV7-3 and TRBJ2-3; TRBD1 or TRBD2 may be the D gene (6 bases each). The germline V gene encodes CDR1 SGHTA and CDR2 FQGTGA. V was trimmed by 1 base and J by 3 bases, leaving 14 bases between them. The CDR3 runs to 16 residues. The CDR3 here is CASSLKSGARTDTQYF. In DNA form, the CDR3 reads TGTGCCAGCAGCTTAAAATCGGGGGCGCGGACAGATACGCAGTATTTT.

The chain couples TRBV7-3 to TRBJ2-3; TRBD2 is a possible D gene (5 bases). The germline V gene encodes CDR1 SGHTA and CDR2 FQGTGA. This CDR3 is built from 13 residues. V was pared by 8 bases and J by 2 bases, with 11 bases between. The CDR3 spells CASRGPNTDTQYF. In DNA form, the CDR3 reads TGTGCCAGCCGAGGGCCCAACACAGATACGCAGTATTTT.

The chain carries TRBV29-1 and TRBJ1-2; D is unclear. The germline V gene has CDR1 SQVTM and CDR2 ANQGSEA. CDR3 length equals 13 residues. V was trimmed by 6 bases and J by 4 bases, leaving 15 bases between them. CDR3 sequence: CSVERTEFYGYTF. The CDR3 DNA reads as TGCAGCGTCGAGCGGACGGAGTTCTATGGCTACACCTTC. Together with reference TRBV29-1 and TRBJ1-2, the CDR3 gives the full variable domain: SAVISQKPSRDICQRGTSLTIQCQVDSQVTMMFWYRQQPGQSLTLIATANQGSEATYESGFVIDKFPISRPNLTFSTLTVSNMSPEDSSIYLCSVERTEFYGYTFGSGTRLTVV.

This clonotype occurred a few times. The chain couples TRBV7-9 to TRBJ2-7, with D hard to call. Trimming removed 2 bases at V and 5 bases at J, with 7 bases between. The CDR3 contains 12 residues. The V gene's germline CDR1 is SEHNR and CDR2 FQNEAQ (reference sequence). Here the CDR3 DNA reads TGTGCCAGCAGCTTAAAGTTTGACGAGCAGTACTTC. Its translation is CASSLKFDEQYF.

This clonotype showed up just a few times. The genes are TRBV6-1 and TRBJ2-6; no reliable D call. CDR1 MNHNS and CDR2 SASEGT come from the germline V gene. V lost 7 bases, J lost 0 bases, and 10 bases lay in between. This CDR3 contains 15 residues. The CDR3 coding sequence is TGTGCCAGCACCCGACTGAGCTCTGGGGCCAACGTCCTGACTTTC. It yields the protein CASTRLSSGANVLTF.

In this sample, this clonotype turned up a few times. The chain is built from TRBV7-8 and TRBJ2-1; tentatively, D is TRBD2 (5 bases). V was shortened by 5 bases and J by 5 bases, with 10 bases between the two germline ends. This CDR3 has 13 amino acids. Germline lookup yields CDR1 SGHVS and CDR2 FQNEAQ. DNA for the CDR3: TGTGCCAGCAGCCCCCTAGCAGACAATGAGCAGTTCTTC. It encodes CASSPLADNEQFF. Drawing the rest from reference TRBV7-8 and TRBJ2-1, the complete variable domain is GAGVSQSPRYKVAKRGQDVALRCDPISGHVSLFWYQQALGQGPEFLTYFQNEAQLDKSGLPSDRFFAERPEGSVSTLKIQRTQQEDSAVYLCASSPLADNEQFFGPGTRLTVL.

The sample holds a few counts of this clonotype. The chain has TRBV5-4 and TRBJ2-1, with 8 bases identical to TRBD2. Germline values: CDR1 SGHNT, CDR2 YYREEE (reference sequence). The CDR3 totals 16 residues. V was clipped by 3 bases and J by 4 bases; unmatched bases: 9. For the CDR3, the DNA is TGTGCCAGCAGCTCACCGAGAGCGGGGGTTTACAATGAGCAGTTCTTC. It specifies CASSSPRAGVYNEQFF.

In DNA, the CDR3 is TGTGCCAGTAGTCGCAGGGGGCTTAGCACCGGGGAGCTGTTTTTT. The encoded protein is CASSRRGLSTGELFF. The chain joins TRBV19 to TRBJ2-2, with 8 bases fitting TRBD1. V lost 5 bases and J lost 4; bases outside the gene matches: 6. CDR1 and CDR2 (germline): LNHDA, SQIVND (reference sequence). The CDR3 has 15 amino acids.

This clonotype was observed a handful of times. The CDR3 bases are TGTGCCAGCAGACACCCCGGGACAGGGACGTACGAGCAGTACTTC. This codes for CASRHPGTGTYEQYF. The chain combines TRBV12-3 or TRBV12-4 with TRBJ2-7, with 9 bases that match TRBD1. There are 15 residues in the CDR3. Trimming removed 6 bases from V and 4 bases from J; junction bases left unmatched: 10.

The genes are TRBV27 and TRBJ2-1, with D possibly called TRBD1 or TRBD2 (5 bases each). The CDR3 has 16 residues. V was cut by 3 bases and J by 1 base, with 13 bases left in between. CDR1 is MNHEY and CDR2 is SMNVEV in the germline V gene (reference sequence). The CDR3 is CASSFEGPISYNEQFF. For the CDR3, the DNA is TGTGCCAGCAGTTTTGAGGGGCCAATTTCCTACAATGAGCAGTTCTTC.

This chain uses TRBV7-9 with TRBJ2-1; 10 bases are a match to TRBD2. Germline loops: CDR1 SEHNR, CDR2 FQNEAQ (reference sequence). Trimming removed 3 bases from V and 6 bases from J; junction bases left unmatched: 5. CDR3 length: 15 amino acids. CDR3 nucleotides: TGTGCCAGCAGCTTCCCTAGCGGGGGAGTCAATGAGCAGTTCTTC. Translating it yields CASSFPSGGVNEQFF.

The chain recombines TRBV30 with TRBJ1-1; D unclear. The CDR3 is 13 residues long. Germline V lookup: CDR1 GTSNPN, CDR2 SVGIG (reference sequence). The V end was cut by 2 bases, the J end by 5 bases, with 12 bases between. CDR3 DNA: TGTGCCTGGAGTCCGCGAGGAAGTACTGAAGCTTTCTTT. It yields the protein CAWSPRGSTEAFF.

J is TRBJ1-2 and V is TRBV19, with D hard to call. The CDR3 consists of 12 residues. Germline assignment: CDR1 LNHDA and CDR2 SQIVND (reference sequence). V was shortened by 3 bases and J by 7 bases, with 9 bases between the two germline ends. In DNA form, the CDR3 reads TGTGCCAGTAGTATTGGGGAAAGTGGCTACACCTTC. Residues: CASSIGESGYTF.